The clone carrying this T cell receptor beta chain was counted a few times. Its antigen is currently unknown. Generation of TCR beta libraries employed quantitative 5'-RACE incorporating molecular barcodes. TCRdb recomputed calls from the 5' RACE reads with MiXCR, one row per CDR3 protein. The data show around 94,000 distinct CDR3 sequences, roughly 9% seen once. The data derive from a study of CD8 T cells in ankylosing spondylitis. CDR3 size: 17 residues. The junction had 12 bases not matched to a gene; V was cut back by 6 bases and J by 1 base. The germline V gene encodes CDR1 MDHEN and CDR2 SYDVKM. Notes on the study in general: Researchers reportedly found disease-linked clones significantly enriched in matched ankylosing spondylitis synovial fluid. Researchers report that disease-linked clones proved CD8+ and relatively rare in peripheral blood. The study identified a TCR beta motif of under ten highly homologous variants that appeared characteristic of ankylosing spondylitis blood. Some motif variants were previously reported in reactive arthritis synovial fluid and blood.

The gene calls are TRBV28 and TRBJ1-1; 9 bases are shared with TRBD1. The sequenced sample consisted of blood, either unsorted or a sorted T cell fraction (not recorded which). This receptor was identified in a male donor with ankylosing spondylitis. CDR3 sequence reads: CASSPGGTGGSNTEAFF. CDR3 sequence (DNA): TGTGCCAGCAGCCCCGGTGGCACAGGGGGCTCGAACACTGAAGCTTTCTTT.